This T cell receptor (beta chain) was profiled in a study of blood T cell repertoires in COVID-19. The overall study: From the United States, Italy and Spain came samples of acute and convalescent COVID-19.

The authors' processing: How many nucleated cells were present was estimated from reference gene primer amplification. Clones were sequenced by immunoSEQ multiplex PCR, and TCRdb holds only the in-frame ones, with some missing. That table gives V, J and clone size, and the DNA gave D and trimming. The sample lists some 350,000 clones, 88% occurring once. Germline V gene data show CDR1 as SGHRS and CDR2 as YFSETQ. Deletions cut 4 bases from V and 3 bases from J, with 19 bases between. CDR3 length: 16 amino acids. The sample taken for sequencing was peripheral blood. The sequence was obtained from a woman aged 70-85 years with COVID-19, enrolled during active disease. The chain is built from TRBV5-1 and TRBJ2-5; D is possibly TRBD2 (6 bases). CDR3 sequence: CASSPRGGTAKETQYF. In DNA, the CDR3 is TGCGCCAGCAGCCCTCGGGGCGGGACGGCAAAAGAGACCCAGTACTTC. The full variable domain, completed using reference TRBV5-1 and TRBJ2-5, is KAGVTQTPRYLIKTRGQQVTLSCSPISGHRSVSWYQQTPGQGLQFLFEYFSETQRNKGNFPGRFSGRQFSNSRSEMNVSTLELGDSALYLCASSPRGGTAKETQYFGPGTRLLVL.